These 3 T cell receptor beta chains were sequenced from one sample in a study of blood T cell repertoires in COVID-19. Libraries were prepared by immunoSEQ multiplex PCR; TCRdb keeps only in-frame clonotypes and omits some of them. The table shows 300,000 or so clones, with roughly nine tenths occurring only once. The sample consisted of peripheral blood. These receptors all come from a woman between 25 and 40 years old with COVID-19, enrolled during active disease.

CDR3 nucleotide sequence: TGTGCCAGCAGCCAGCCTGACAGGGGGCAAGAGACCCAGTACTTC. This translates into CASSQPDRGQETQYF. V is TRBV3-1 (or the pseudogene TRBV3-2) and J is TRBJ2-5; TRBD1 agrees at 9 bases. Trimming at V came to 3 bases and at J to 2 bases, leaving 4 bases not matched to a gene. The CDR3 is 15 residues long. CDR1 and CDR2 (germline): LGHDT, YNNKEL (reference sequence).

This clone was seen once. The gene calls are TRBV10-2 and TRBJ1-5; D perhaps matches TRBD1 (6 bases). The CDR3 totals 15 residues. V lost 4 bases to trimming and J lost 5 bases, with 15 bases between them. The germline gives CDR1 WSHSY, CDR2 SAAADI. The CDR3 sequence is CASSGRGLTDQPQHF. The DNA for the CDR3 is TGCGCCAGCAGTGGTAGGGGGTTAACCGATCAGCCCCAGCATTTT.

The chain carries TRBV4-2 and TRBJ2-7; 11 bases align to TRBD2. Germline V gene data show CDR1 as LGHNA and CDR2 as YNFKEQ. V gave up 0 bases and J gave up 2 bases; unmatched junction bases: 18. The CDR3 has 21 amino acids. CDR3 sequence: CASSQDPRGGTSGQGAYEQYF. CDR3 nucleotide sequence: TGTGCCAGCAGCCAAGATCCCCGGGGTGGGACTAGCGGCCAAGGAGCCTACGAGCAGTACTTC.